This record looks at one T cell receptor (beta chain) sequence and its context. Per germline, CDR1 LGHNA and CDR2 YSLEER. Trimming left V 2 bases short and J 4 bases short, with 8 bases between. CDR3 length: 13 amino acids. Here immunoSEQ multiplex PCR was the method, and the copy in TCRdb shows in-frame clones only, minus some. The sample has about 120,000 clones; approximately 82% are singletons. The source of the sample is a study of blood T cell repertoires in COVID-19. Study-wide background: PBMCs, B-cell-depleted T cells, or T cells were the source of the cDNA or gDNA that made up the material.

Sequencing used peripheral blood. The chain is built from TRBV4-3 and TRBJ2-5; D possibly corresponds to TRBD1 (5 bases). The clonotype originates from a man between 65 and 85 years old with active or convalescent COVID-19. CDR3 in DNA: TGCGCCAGCAGCCAATCACAGGTAGAGACCCAGTACTTC. It codes for CASSQSQVETQYF.